The clone carrying this T cell receptor (beta chain) was seen a single time. Its antigen is undetermined. This sample was included in a study of T cells in Graves' hyperthyroidism and ophthalmopathy. Overall study results and limits: Ophthalmopathy was separated from stable hyperthyroidism by a 13 V-J model. Ophthalmopathy onset followed model prediction by a median roughly 6.5 months.

The CDR3 covers 19 residues. Trimming removed 6 bases from V and 7 bases from J; junction bases left unmatched: 17. Germline lookup yields CDR1 MNHNS and CDR2 SASEGT. From RNA transcripts, TCR beta CDR3 regions were amplified. The HTBI set primed first-round TCR CDR3 RT-PCR. In TCRdb, the multiplex PCR reads were re-called with MiXCR into one record per CDR3 protein. The sample includes 140,000 or so distinct CDR3 sequences, approximately 20% of them seen just once. Sequenced sample: blood. The chain combines TRBV6-1 with TRBJ2-1; 14 bases agree with TRBD2. The clonotype was recovered from a woman aged 50 to 65 with Graves' hyperthyroidism that later progressed to Graves' ophthalmopathy. For the CDR3, the DNA is TGTGCCAGCAGATCCCAAACCGGGACTAGCGGGAGAGGAGGAAATGAGCAGTTCTTC. Its translation is CASRSQTGTSGRGGNEQFF.